This TCR beta chain originates from a study of cytomegalovirus exposure and HLA in healthy donors. Study-level findings and limits: Some public TCRs appeared in many individuals, while most sequences were rare. CMV serostatus was the only immune exposure information that was available.

Use of 60 Vbeta and 13 Jbeta primers characterized the PCR. Assay: immunoSEQ multiplex PCR; the TCRdb copy retains only in-frame clones and omits some. The data hold roughly 200,000 clones, with 75% to 85% observed a single time. CDR1 MDHEN and CDR2 SYDVKM come from the germline V gene. The V gene lost 10 bases and the J gene lost 4 bases, with 11 bases spanning the gap. This CDR3 contains 12 residues. As for this clone: What it recognizes is unknown.

The chain recombines TRBV28 with TRBJ1-5; the D gene is possibly TRBD1 (5 bases). The sequencing input was PBMCs. The sequence came from a woman in her sixties in good health and CMV-seropositive. CDR3 protein: CAIGEGNQPQHF. CDR3 sequence (DNA): TGTGCCATTGGGGAGGGGAATCAGCCCCAGCATTTT.